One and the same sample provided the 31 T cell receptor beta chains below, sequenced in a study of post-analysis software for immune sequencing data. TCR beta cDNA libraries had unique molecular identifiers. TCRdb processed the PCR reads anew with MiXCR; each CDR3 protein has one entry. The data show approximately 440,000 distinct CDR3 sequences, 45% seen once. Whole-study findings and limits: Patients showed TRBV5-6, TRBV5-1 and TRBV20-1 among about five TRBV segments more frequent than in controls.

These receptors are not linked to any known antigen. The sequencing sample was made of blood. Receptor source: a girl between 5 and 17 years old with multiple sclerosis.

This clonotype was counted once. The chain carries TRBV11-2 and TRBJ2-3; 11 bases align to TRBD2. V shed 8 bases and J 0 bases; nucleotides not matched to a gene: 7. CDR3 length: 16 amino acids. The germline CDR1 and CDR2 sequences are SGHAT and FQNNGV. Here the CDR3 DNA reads TGTGCCAGCGGCTCTCGGACTAGCGGGAGCACAGATACGCAGTATTTT. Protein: CASGSRTSGSTDTQYF.

The CDR3 protein is CASSKDRGPYEQYF. CDR3 in DNA: TGTGCCAGCAGTAAGGACAGGGGGCCCTACGAGCAGTACTTC. This rearrangement joins TRBV27 to TRBJ2-7; 11 bases agree with TRBD1. This CDR3 is 14 amino acids long. Per the germline V gene, CDR1 is MNHEY and CDR2 is SMNVEV (reference sequence). Trimming cost V 5 bases and J 2 bases; bases outside gene matches: 2.

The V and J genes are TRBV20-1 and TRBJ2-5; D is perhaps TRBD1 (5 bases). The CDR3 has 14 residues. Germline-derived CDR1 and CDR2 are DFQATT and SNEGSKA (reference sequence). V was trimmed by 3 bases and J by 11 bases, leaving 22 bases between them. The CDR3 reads CSARDPGQINEQYF. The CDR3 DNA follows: TGCAGTGCTAGGGATCCAGGGCAAATCAATGAGCAGTACTTC.

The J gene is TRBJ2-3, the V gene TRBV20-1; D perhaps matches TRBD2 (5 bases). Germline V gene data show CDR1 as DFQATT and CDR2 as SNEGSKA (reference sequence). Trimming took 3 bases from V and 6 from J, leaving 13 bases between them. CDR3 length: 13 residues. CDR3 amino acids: CSASPGKGDTQYF. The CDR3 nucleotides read TGCAGTGCTAGCCCCGGGAAAGGGGATACGCAGTATTTT.

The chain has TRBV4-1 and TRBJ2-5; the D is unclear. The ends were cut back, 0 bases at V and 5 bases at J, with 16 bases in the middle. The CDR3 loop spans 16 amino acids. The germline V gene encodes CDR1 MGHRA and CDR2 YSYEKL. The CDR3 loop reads CASSQDSTRARETQYF. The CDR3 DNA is TGCGCCAGCAGCCAAGATAGTACAAGGGCCCGGGAGACCCAGTACTTC.

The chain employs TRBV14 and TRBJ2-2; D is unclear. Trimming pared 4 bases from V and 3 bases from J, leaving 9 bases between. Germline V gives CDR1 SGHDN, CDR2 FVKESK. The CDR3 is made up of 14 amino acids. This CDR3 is CASSPDIDTGELFF. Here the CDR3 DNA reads TGTGCCAGCAGCCCCGACATCGACACCGGGGAGCTGTTTTTT.

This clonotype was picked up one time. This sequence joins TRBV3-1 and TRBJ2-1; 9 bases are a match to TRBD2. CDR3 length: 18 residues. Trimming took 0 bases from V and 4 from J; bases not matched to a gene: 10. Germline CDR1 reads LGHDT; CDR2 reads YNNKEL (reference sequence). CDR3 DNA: TGTGCCAGCAGCCAAGATCCTAGTGGGAGCGGGGGGTACAATGAGCAGTTCTTC. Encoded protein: CASSQDPSGSGGYNEQFF.

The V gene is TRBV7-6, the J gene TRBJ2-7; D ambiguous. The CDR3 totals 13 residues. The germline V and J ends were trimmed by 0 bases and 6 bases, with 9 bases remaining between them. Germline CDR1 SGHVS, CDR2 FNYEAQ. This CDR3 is CASSLAGRGEQYF. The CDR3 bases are TGTGCCAGCAGCTTAGCAGGACGCGGCGAGCAGTACTTC.

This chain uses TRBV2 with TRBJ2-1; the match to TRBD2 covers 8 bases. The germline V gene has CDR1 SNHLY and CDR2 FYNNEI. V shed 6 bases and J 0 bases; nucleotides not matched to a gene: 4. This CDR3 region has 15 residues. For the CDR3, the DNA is TGTGCCAGCAGGTTTCTAGCGGGCTCCTACAATGAGCAGTTCTTC. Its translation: CASRFLAGSYNEQFF.

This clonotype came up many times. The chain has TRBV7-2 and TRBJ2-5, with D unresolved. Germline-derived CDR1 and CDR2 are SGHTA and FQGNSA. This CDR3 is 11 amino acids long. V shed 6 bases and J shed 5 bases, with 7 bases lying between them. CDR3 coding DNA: TGTGCCAGCAGTCCCCGGGAGACCCAGTACTTC. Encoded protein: CASSPRETQYF.

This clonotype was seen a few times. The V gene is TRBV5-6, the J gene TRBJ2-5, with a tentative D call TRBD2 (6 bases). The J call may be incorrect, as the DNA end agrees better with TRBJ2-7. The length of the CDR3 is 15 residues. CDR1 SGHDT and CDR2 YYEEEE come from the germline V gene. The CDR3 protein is CASSLSLAISYEQYF. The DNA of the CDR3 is TGTGCCAGCAGCTTGTCTCTAGCGATTTCGTACGAGCAGTACTTC.

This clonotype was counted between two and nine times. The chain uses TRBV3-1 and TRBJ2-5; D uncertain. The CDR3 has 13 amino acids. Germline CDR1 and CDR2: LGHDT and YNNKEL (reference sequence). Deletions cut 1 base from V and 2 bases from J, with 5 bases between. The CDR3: CASSQVPQETQYF. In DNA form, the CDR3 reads TGTGCCAGCAGCCAAGTCCCGCAAGAGACCCAGTACTTC.

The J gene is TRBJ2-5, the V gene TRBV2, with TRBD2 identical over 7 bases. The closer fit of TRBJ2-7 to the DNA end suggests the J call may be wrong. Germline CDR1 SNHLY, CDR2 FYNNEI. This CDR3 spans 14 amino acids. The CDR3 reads CASSEPAGPYEQYF. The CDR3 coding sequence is TGTGCCAGCAGTGAACCAGCGGGGCCCTACGAGCAGTACTTC.

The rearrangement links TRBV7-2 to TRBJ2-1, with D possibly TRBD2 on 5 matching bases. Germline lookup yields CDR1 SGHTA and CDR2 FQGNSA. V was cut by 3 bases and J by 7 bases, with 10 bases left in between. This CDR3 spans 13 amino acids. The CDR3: CASSFARENEQFF. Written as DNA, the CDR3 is TGTGCCAGCAGCTTCGCCCGGGAAAATGAGCAGTTCTTC.

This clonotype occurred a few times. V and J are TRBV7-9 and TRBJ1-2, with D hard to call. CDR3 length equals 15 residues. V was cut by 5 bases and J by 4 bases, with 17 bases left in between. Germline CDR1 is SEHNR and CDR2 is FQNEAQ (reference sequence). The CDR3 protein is CASSQFSPELYGYTF. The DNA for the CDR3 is TGTGCCAGCAGCCAGTTCAGCCCAGAACTCTATGGCTACACCTTC.

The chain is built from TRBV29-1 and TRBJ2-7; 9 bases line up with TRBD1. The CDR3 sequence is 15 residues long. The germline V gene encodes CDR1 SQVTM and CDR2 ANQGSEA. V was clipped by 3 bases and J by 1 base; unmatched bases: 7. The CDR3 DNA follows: TGCAGCGTTGAGTCCCCGGGACAGGGTTCCTACGAGCAGTACTTC. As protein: CSVESPGQGSYEQYF.

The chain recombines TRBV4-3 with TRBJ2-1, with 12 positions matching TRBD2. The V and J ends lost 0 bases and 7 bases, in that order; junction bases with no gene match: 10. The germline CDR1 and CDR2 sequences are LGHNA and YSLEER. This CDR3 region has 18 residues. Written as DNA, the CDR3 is TGCGCCAGCAGCCAAGATTATCCTAGCGGGAGGGCCAAGAATGAGCAGTTCTTC. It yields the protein CASSQDYPSGRAKNEQFF.

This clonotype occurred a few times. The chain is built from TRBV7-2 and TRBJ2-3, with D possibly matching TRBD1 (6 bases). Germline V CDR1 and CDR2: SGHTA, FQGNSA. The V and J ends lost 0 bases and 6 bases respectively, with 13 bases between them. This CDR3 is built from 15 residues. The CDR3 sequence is CASSLATQGSDTQYF. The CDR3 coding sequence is TGTGCCAGCAGCTTAGCGACACAGGGTTCCGATACGCAGTATTTT.

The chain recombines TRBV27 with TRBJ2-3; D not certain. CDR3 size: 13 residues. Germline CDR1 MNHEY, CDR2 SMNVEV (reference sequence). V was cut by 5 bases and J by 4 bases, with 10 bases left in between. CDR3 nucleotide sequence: TGTGCCAGCAGTCCAAACAGTGCAGATACGCAGTATTTT. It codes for CASSPNSADTQYF.

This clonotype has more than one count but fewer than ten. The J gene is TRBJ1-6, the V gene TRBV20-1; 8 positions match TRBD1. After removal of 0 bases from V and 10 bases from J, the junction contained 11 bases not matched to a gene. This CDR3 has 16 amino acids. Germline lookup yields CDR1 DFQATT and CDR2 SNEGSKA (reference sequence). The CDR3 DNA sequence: TGCAGTGCTAGAGACCTCAGGGGGCAGGGAGGATCACCCCTCCACTTT. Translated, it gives CSARDLRGQGGSPLHF.

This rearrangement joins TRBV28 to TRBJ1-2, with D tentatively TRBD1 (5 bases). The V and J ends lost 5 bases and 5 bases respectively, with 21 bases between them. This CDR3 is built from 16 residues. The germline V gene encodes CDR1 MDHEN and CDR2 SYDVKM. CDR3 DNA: TGTGCCAGCAGTCCCGGACAAGTCGAGCCAATATATGGCTACACCTTC. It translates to CASSPGQVEPIYGYTF.

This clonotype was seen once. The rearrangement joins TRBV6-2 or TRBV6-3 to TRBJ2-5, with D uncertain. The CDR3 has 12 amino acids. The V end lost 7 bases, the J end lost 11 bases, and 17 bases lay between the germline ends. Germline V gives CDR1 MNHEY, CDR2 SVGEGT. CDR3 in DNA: TGTGCCAGCAATGAAGAGCACAATGAGCAGTACTTC. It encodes CASNEEHNEQYF.

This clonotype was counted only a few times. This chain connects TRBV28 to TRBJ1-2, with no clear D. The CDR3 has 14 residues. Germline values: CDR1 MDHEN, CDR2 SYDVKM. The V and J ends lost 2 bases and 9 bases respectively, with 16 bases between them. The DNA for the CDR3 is TGTGCCAGCAGTTTAGAACTGCCTCCTCGTAGCTACACCTTC. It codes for CASSLELPPRSYTF.

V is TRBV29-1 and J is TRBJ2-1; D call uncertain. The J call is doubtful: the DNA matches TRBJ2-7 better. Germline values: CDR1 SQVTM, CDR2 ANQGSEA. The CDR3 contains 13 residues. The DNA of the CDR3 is TGCAGCGTTGGGTCCTCGCGGTACAATGAGCAGTACTTC. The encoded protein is CSVGSSRYNEQYF.

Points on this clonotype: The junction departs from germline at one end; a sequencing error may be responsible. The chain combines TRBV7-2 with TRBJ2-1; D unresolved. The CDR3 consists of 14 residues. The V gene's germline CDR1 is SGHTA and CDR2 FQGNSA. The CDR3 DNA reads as TGTGCCGGCAGCTTACGACAACCTTACAATGAGCAGTTCTTC. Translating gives CAGSLRQPYNEQFF.

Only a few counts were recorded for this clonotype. The CDR3 loop is CASSLTAGGHNEQFF. The DNA of the CDR3 is TGTGCCAGCAGCTTAACTGCGGGAGGGCACAATGAGCAGTTCTTC. The V gene is TRBV7-3, the J gene TRBJ2-1; 9 bases map to TRBD2. The V gene's germline CDR1 is SGHTA and CDR2 FQGTGA. The CDR3 is 15 residues long. With 0 bases clipped from V and 5 bases from J, the junction kept 2 bases outside the gene matches.

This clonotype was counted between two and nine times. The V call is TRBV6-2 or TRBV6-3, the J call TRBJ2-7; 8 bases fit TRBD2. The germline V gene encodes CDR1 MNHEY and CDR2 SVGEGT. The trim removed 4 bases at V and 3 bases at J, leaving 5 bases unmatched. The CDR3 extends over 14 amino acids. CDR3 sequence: CASSWRTSSYEQYF. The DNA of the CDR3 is TGTGCCAGCAGTTGGAGGACTAGCAGCTACGAGCAGTACTTC.

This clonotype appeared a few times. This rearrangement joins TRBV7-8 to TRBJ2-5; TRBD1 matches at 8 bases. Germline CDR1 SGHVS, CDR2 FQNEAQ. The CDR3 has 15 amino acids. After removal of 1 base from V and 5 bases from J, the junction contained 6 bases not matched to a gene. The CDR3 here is CASSLEQGVVETQYF. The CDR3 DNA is TGTGCCAGCAGCTTAGAACAGGGGGTCGTTGAGACCCAGTACTTC.

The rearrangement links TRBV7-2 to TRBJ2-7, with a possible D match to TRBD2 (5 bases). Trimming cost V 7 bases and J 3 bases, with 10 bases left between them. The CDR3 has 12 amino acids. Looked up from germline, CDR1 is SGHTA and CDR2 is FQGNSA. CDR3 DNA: TGTGCCAGCACCGCCGCGGGCTACGAGCAGTACTTC. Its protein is CASTAAGYEQYF.

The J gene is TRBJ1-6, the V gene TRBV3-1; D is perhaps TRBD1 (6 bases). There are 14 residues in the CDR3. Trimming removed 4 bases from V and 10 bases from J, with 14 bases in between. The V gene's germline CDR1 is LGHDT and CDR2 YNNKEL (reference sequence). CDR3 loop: CASSPQGSKSPLHF. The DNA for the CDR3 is TGTGCCAGCAGCCCACAGGGTTCGAAATCACCCCTCCACTTT.

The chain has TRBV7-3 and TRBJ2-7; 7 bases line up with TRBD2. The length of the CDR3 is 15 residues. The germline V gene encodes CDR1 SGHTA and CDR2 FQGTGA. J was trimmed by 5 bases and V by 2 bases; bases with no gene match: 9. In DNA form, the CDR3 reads TGTGCCAGCAGCTTACAGGCGGGAGAGCGGCACGAGCAGTACTTC. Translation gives CASSLQAGERHEQYF.